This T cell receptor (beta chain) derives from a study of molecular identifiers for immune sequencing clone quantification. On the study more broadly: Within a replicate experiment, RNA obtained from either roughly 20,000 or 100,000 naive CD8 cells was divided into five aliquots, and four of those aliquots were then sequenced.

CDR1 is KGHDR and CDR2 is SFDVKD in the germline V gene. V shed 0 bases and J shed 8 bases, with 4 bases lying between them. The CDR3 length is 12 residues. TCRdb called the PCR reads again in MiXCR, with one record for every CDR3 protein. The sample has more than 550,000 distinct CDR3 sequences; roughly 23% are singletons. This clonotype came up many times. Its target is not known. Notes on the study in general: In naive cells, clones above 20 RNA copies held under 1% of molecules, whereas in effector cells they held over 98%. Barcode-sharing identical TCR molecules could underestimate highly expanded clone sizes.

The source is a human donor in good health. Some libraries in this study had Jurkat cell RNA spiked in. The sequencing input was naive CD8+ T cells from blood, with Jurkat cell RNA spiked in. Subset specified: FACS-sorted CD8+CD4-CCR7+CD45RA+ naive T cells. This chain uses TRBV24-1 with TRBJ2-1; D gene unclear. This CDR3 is CATSDLVDEQFF. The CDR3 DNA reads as TGTGCCACCAGTGATTTGGTCGATGAGCAGTTCTTC.